Listed here are 22 T cell receptor beta chains from one sample, sequenced in a study of type 1 regulatory T cells. Their recognized antigens are unknown. TCRdb reprocessed the reads via MiXCR and lists one record per CDR3 protein. The sample comprises more than 60,000 distinct CDR3 sequences, around 49% of which are singletons, and roughly 2.2% rests with the top ten. Sequenced: cultured non-Tr1 T cells, either the whole culture or a sorted T cell fraction (not recorded which). These receptors all come from a human donor in good health.

Concerning this clonotype: A read error may account for a junction end that differs from germline. The chain recombines TRBV7-2 with TRBJ2-1, with TRBD2 matching over 7 bases. The CDR3 runs 18 residues. Germline-derived CDR1 and CDR2 are SGHTA and FQGNSA. The CDR3 region is CDSSPPPASGGNYNEQFF. CDR3 DNA: TGTGACAGCAGCCCCCCCCCGGCTAGCGGAGGGAATTACAATGAGCAGTTCTTC.

This clonotype was observed a handful of times. The chain combines TRBV11-2 with TRBJ2-5; 10 positions match TRBD2. The CDR3 is 16 residues long. The germline V gene has CDR1 SGHAT and CDR2 FQNNGV. V shed 2 bases, J shed 3 bases, and the junction held 6 bases outside the gene matches. CDR3 region: CASSLIAGGSEETQYF. The CDR3 nucleotides read TGTGCCAGCAGCTTAATAGCGGGGGGTAGCGAAGAGACCCAGTACTTC.

This clonotype turned up a few times. As DNA, the CDR3 is TGTGCCAGCAGCGATGCACTAGCGGGGGGGCGCAAGCTGTTTTTT. Amino acids: CASSDALAGGRKLFF. The chain recombines TRBV12-3 or TRBV12-4 with TRBJ2-2; 13 positions match TRBD2. There are 15 residues in the CDR3. V lost 6 bases and J lost 12; bases outside the gene matches: 10.

The rearrangement uses TRBV4-1 and TRBJ1-1; TRBD1 matches 7 bases. Germline V gene data show CDR1 as MGHRA and CDR2 as YSYEKL. V was pared by 0 bases and J by 0 bases, with 4 bases of the junction left unmatched. The CDR3 sequence is 16 residues long. CDR3 loop: CASSQDPTGMNTEAFF. Written as DNA, the CDR3 is TGCGCCAGCAGCCAAGACCCGACAGGGATGAACACTGAAGCTTTCTTT.

This chain links TRBV12-3 or TRBV12-4 with TRBJ2-1, with a weak D call TRBD1 (5 bases). Trimming took off 3 bases at V and 6 bases at J, with 15 bases between the two ends. This CDR3 has 15 residues. DNA for the CDR3: TGTGCCAGCAGTTTTAGGGCCCCAGGGTCCAATGAGCAGTTCTTC. Translated, it gives CASSFRAPGSNEQFF.

V gene TRBV4-3 combines with J gene TRBJ2-3; D perhaps matches TRBD2 (5 bases). The ends were cut back, 6 bases at V and 8 bases at J, with 18 bases in the middle. The CDR3 has 14 amino acids. CDR1 is LGHNA, CDR2 YSLEER, per germline. The CDR3 spells CASSPQTTGGTQYF. The CDR3 DNA reads TGCGCCAGCAGTCCCCAGACTACCGGCGGTACGCAGTATTTT.

This clonotype came up a few times. The chain combines TRBV5-1 with TRBJ2-4, with D perhaps being TRBD1 or TRBD2 (5 bases each). Germline CDR1 reads SGHRS; CDR2 reads YFSETQ. This CDR3 is 14 amino acids long. Trimming cost V 3 bases and J 7 bases, with 14 bases left between them. CDR3 bases: TGCGCCAGCAGCTCTACCGGGACCGAGAACATTCAGTACTTC. This translates into CASSSTGTENIQYF.

This clonotype has just a few counts. The chain combines TRBV20-1 with TRBJ2-1; 9 positions agree with TRBD1. Germline V gives CDR1 DFQATT, CDR2 SNEGSKA (reference sequence). Trimming removed 6 bases from V and 3 bases from J; junction bases left unmatched: 6. The CDR3 totals 14 residues. CDR3 region: CSARTGDVYNEQFF. CDR3 sequence (DNA): TGCAGTGCCAGGACAGGGGACGTCTACAATGAGCAGTTCTTC.

This clonotype was recorded once. V and J are TRBV19 and TRBJ2-1; maybe TRBD2 (6 bases). This CDR3 contains 16 residues. With 3 bases removed from V and 0 bases from J, the gap between germline ends came to 12 bases. CDR1 and CDR2 (germline): LNHDA, SQIVND (reference sequence). The DNA of the CDR3 is TGTGCCAGTAGTATGGTTGGGGGGAGCTCCTACAATGAGCAGTTCTTC. It codes for CASSMVGGSSYNEQFF.

Turning to this clonotype: Being one base from a much bigger clone, this may be a read error. J is TRBJ2-1 and V is TRBV11-3; D is possibly TRBD1 (6 bases). Germline V CDR1 and CDR2: SGHNT, YENEEA. This CDR3 contains 15 residues. The V end was cut by 4 bases, the J end by 6 bases, with 16 bases between. CDR3 in DNA: TGTGCCAGCAGCTCATACAGGGCTACCGGCAATGAGCAGTTCTTC. Protein: CASSSYRATGNEQFF.

This clonotype was observed a handful of times. The rearrangement uses TRBV3-1 and TRBJ2-1, with 10 bases aligning to TRBD2. The CDR3 has 16 amino acids. Germline lookup yields CDR1 LGHDT and CDR2 YNNKEL (reference sequence). The junction had 3 bases not matched to a gene; V was cut back by 0 bases and J by 4 bases. The CDR3 spells CASSQDGAGGYNEQFF. The CDR3 coding sequence is TGTGCCAGCAGCCAAGACGGAGCGGGGGGGTACAATGAGCAGTTCTTC.

This clonotype was seen many times. The J gene is TRBJ2-2, the V gene TRBV9; perhaps D is TRBD1 or TRBD2 (6 bases each). V dropped 4 bases and J dropped 1 base, with 11 bases sitting between them. Germline lookup yields CDR1 SGDLS and CDR2 YYNGEE. There are 15 residues in the CDR3. The CDR3: CASSRGGMNTGELFF. CDR3 sequence (DNA): TGTGCCAGCAGCCGAGGGGGGATGAACACCGGGGAGCTGTTTTTT.

This chain joins TRBV20-1 and TRBJ2-3, with D possibly being TRBD1 or TRBD2 (6 bases each). Trimming left V 3 bases short and J 7 bases short, with 20 bases between. The CDR3 is 15 residues long. The V gene's germline CDR1 is DFQATT and CDR2 SNEGSKA (reference sequence). CDR3 nucleotides: TGCAGTGCTAGGCGGCCTAGCGAGGGGGAAAATACGCAGTATTTT. Translated: CSARRPSEGENTQYF.

The rearrangement uses TRBV30 and TRBJ1-6, with 8 bases fitting TRBD1. The CDR3 consists of 15 residues. The germline V gene encodes CDR1 GTSNPN and CDR2 SVGIG (reference sequence). With V trimmed by 2 bases and J by 7 bases, 7 bases remained unmatched. CDR3 bases: TGTGCCTGGAGTCCTGAAACAGGGGGGAATTCACCCCTCCACTTT. As protein: CAWSPETGGNSPLHF.

The table lists this clonotype with a few counts. The V gene is TRBV2, the J gene TRBJ2-5; TRBD1 might be the D (5 bases). Trimming pared 2 bases from V and 2 bases from J, leaving 9 bases between. This CDR3 is built from 14 residues. Per the germline V gene, CDR1 is SNHLY and CDR2 is FYNNEI. The CDR3, as DNA: TGTGCCAGCAGTGAATCCAGGGTTCAAGAGACCCAGTACTTC. Protein: CASSESRVQETQYF.

This chain links TRBV6-1 with TRBJ1-5, with 8 bases identical to TRBD1. CDR1 is MNHNS and CDR2 is SASEGT in the germline V gene. The CDR3 runs 14 residues. Trimming removed 6 bases from V and 11 bases from J; junction bases left unmatched: 12. CDR3 bases: TGTGCCAGCAGGGACGGGACAGGAGCTATGGCCCAGCATTTT. Protein sequence: CASRDGTGAMAQHF.

The CDR3 bases are TGCAGTGCTAGAGACATCTCTCTTAACGGCGGAAAAGAGACCCAGTACTTC. Its translation: CSARDISLNGGKETQYF. The genes are TRBV20-1 and TRBJ2-5, with unresolved D. With 0 bases removed from V and 3 bases from J, the gap between germline ends came to 20 bases. The CDR3 has 17 amino acids. In germline, CDR1 is DFQATT, CDR2 SNEGSKA (reference sequence).

The chain is built from TRBV24-1 and TRBJ2-1, with TRBD2 identical over 7 bases. The CDR3 loop spans 16 amino acids. Trimming cost V 3 bases and J 4 bases; bases outside gene matches: 8. Germline CDR1 reads KGHDR; CDR2 reads SFDVKD. Here the CDR3 reads CATSDVGGTQYNEQFF. For the CDR3, the DNA is TGTGCCACCAGTGATGTCGGGGGGACGCAATACAATGAGCAGTTCTTC.

The sample holds one count of this clonotype. The chain employs TRBV21-1 and TRBJ1-5; the DNA was not used to check the table's D call, TRBD1. TRBV21-1 is marked as a pseudogene. CDR3 length: 16 amino acids. The CDR3 sequence is CASSKAPGTGEQPQHF. CDR3 DNA sequence: TGTGCCAGCAGCAAAGCCCCCGGGACAGGGGAACAGCCCCAGCATTTT.

Only a few counts were recorded for this clonotype. The chain couples TRBV20-1 to TRBJ2-7, with D hard to call. V lost 6 bases, J lost 0 bases, and 6 bases lay in between. The CDR3 totals 11 residues. CDR1 DFQATT and CDR2 SNEGSKA come from the germline V gene (reference sequence). The CDR3 is CSAQPSYEQYF. CDR3 DNA sequence: TGCAGTGCCCAGCCCTCCTACGAGCAGTACTTC.

This clonotype was seen a few times. In nucleotides, the CDR3 is TGTGCCAGCAGCCAAGAGTCTTCAGGGTCCCATGGCTACACCTTC. As protein: CASSQESSGSHGYTF. The chain carries TRBV4-2 and TRBJ1-2; D perhaps matches TRBD1 (5 bases). The CDR3 consists of 15 residues. The ends were cut back, 0 bases at V and 6 bases at J, with 14 bases in the middle. The germline V gene encodes CDR1 LGHNA and CDR2 YNFKEQ.

V is TRBV7-6 and J is TRBJ1-3, with unresolved D. Germline lookup yields CDR1 SGHVS and CDR2 FNYEAQ. V was clipped by 5 bases and J by 4 bases, with 9 bases between them. The CDR3 has 13 residues. The CDR3 reads CASSDGFGNTIYF. CDR3 DNA: TGTGCCAGCAGCGATGGGTTCGGAAACACCATATATTTT.